Listed below are T cell receptor beta chains from one sample, sequenced in a study of cytotoxic CD8 clonotypes in ibrutinib-treated CLL. Produced via immunoSEQ multiplex PCR; TCRdb's table is partial and in-frame only. The sample consists of about 130,000 clones, roughly 85% of them appearing once. Sequenced material: PBMCs, taken after 24 months of ibrutinib treatment. The receptors originated from a human donor with chronic lymphocytic leukemia. CDR3s include the opening cysteine and the closing phenylalanine or tryptophan. Rows may omit the clone size; those that give it use once, few, many or a size class.

>-|TRBV7-8|TRBJ1-5
CASSSYRENQPQHF
>-|TRBV6-5|TRBJ2-4
CASTSGSGGKNIQYF
>few|TRBV27|TRBJ1-1
CASSLSRNTEAFF
>-|TRBV7-7|TRBJ2-2
CASSPDKQGNTGELFF
>-|TRBV10-3|TRBJ2-7
CATWTSGYEQYF
>-|TRBV6-6|TRBJ2-7
CASSYSTEQYF
>-|TRBV6-1|TRBJ2-7
CASGGGSIYEQYF
>-|TRBV6-1|TRBJ1-2
CASLKAGTDYGYTF
>-|TRBV7-3|TRBJ2-7
CASSEGGSSSYEQYF
>few|TRBV5-8|TRBJ1-2
CASSLGGSVGYTF
>few|TRBV4-3|TRBJ1-2
CASSPKQNYGYTF
>-|TRBV19|TRBJ2-3
CASSLLASSTDTQYF
>-|TRBV7-2|TRBJ2-5
CASTKGPQQVETQYF
>once|TRBV18|TRBJ1-1
CASSQKTGMAFF
>-|TRBV25-1|TRBJ2-7
CASSNPGPYEQYF
>-|TRBV19|TRBJ1-5
CASAQGFQPQHF
>-|TRBV5-4|TRBJ2-3
CASSFVQREPDTQYF
>-|TRBV10-2|TRBJ2-3
CASRGSTDTQYF
>-|TRBV6-6|TRBJ2-7
CASRSGTRSYEQYF
>-|TRBV7-2|TRBJ2-5
CASSFYGGQETQYF
>-|TRBV6-5|TRBJ2-7
CASSYSTGTLYEQYF
>-|TRBV5-1|TRBJ2-5
CASSLVAGESETQYF
>-|TRBV6-5|TRBJ1-1
CASSRSGMNTEAFF
>-|TRBV4-1|TRBJ2-7
CASSQGGGAGASYEQYF
>once|TRBV28|TRBJ1-2
CASRRDRGGNYGYTF
>-|TRBV9|TRBJ2-4
CASSGGQLPLAKNIQYF
>-|TRBV5-1|TRBJ2-2
CASSQGLAGLRTGELFF
>-|TRBV30|TRBJ2-7
CAWSVSYEQYF
>-|TRBV4-2|TRBJ2-1
CASSQLGTGIINEQFF
>few|TRBV9|TRBJ1-1
CASSGGLSPGTLPWAFF
>-|TRBV7-2|TRBJ2-7
CASSRERGPYEQYF
>-|TRBV19|TRBJ1-5
CASRMGGEPQHF
>-|TRBV27|TRBJ2-6
CASSFFPPGQQAGANVLTF
>-|TRBV5-6|TRBJ2-1
CASSLIMSGSYNEQFF
>few|TRBV16|TRBJ1-2
CASSRGTGYGYTF
>-|TRBV19|TRBJ2-2
CASSIVGRTGELFF
>-|TRBV2|TRBJ2-7
CASSSGPYEQYF
>-|TRBV5-4|TRBJ1-1
CASSSRGAGGNTEAFF
>-|TRBV6-1|TRBJ1-5
CASSETSNQPQHF
>-|TRBV28|TRBJ1-2
CASNRQGPHGYTF
>-|TRBV28|TRBJ1-1
CASRPPGPENTEAFF
>-|TRBV28|TRBJ1-1
CASNRDRGFGTEAFF
>-|TRBV5-4|TRBJ2-5
CASSSAEGETQYF
>-|TRBV7-2|TRBJ2-1
CASSLLWGSLGEQFF
>-|TRBV7-6|TRBJ1-5
CASSPRVNQPQHF
>-|TRBV5-1|TRBJ2-7
CASSETGGSYEQYF
>-|TRBV9|TRBJ1-3
CASSVNPAQASSGNTIYF
>-|TRBV5-1|TRBJ2-5
CASSPTSGRAGETQYF
>-|TRBV2|TRBJ2-5
CATDRGETQYF
>-|TRBV28|TRBJ2-7
CASRSNKRNYYEQYF
>-|TRBV7-7|TRBJ1-1
CASTRWDRGLNTEAFF
>-|TRBV5-4|TRBJ2-6
CASSQNSGAGANVLTF